These 8 T cell receptor beta chains were all obtained from the same sample, sequenced in a study of T cells in Graves' hyperthyroidism and ophthalmopathy. RNA transcripts served as the template for amplifying TCR beta CDR3 regions. The TCR CDR3 first-round RT-PCR relied on the HTBI primer set. TCRdb redid the calling of the multiplex PCR reads with MiXCR, one entry per CDR3 protein. The sample lists about 560,000 distinct CDR3 sequences; 16% were seen once. The source material was blood. These TCRs come from a woman aged 18-29 years with Graves' hyperthyroidism.

In its sample, this clonotype was seen many times. The DNA is omitted, as the CDR3 cannot be located on it reliably, and the CDR3 follows TCRdb's listing. The chain uses TRBV2 and TRBJ1-1. CDR1 is SNHLY and CDR2 is FYNNEI in the germline V gene. The CDR3 totals 14 residues, both ends included. The CDR3 sequence is CASILDRRDTEAFF.

This clonotype was recorded many times. V is TRBV29-1 and J is TRBJ2-1; tentative D call: TRBD2 (5 bases). The CDR3 extends over 15 amino acids. Trimming shortened V by 5 bases and J by 0 bases, and 14 bases separated the two germline ends. Germline lookup yields CDR1 SQVTM and CDR2 ANQGSEA. CDR3 sequence reads: CSVPLAWSSYNEQFF. The DNA for the CDR3 is TGCAGCGTTCCCCTAGCATGGAGCTCCTACAATGAGCAGTTCTTC.

This clonotype has only a few counts. The chain recombines TRBV20-1 with TRBJ2-7; 13 bases map to TRBD2. V shed 5 bases, J shed 6 bases, and the junction held 4 bases outside the gene matches. Germline V gene lookup returns CDR1 DFQATT and CDR2 SNEGSKA (reference sequence). This CDR3 comprises 13 residues. The DNA of the CDR3 is TGCAGTGCTCCAAGACTAGCGGGGGGCGAGCAGTACTTC. It is translated as CSAPRLAGGEQYF.

This clonotype appeared many times. The chain combines TRBV28 with TRBJ2-5, with 9 nucleotides matching TRBD2. The germline V gene encodes CDR1 MDHEN and CDR2 SYDVKM. J was trimmed by 0 bases and V by 5 bases; bases with no gene match: 7. This CDR3 spans 16 amino acids. CDR3 bases: TGTGCCAGCAGTCCGGGGACTAGCTCGTACCAAGAGACCCAGTACTTC. This encodes CASSPGTSSYQETQYF.

Many counts were recorded for this clonotype. This sequence joins TRBV29-1 and TRBJ2-5; a possible D gene is TRBD2 (6 bases). CDR1 and CDR2 (germline): SQVTM, ANQGSEA. The length of the CDR3 is 15 residues. V dropped 0 bases and J dropped 5 bases, with 16 bases sitting between them. The CDR3 nucleotides read TGCAGCGTTGAAGATTCGGGCAGGGCGGGGGAGACCCAGTACTTC. The encoded protein is CSVEDSGRAGETQYF.

The CDR3 nucleotides read TGCGCCAGCAGCCAAGAGGGGGTTTATCGGGATCGGTTCTTC. As protein: CASSQEGVYRDRFF. V usage is TRBV4-1 and J usage is TRBJ2-1; D may be TRBD1 or TRBD2 (5 bases each). Germline V CDR1 and CDR2: MGHRA, YSYEKL. Trimming cost V 0 bases and J 15 bases, with 18 bases left between them. This CDR3 spans 14 amino acids.

This clonotype has ten or more counts. The chain recombines TRBV2 with TRBJ2-1; the match to TRBD2 covers 7 bases. Germline CDR1 is SNHLY and CDR2 is FYNNEI. Trimming took 6 bases from V and 2 from J; bases not matched to a gene: 7. The CDR3 is 15 amino acids. CDR3 sequence (DNA): TGTGCCAGCAGGCCGACTAGCTCGACCTACAATGAGCAGTTCTTC. As protein: CASRPTSSTYNEQFF. Combining the CDR3 with reference TRBV2 and TRBJ2-1 gives the whole variable domain EPEVTQTPSHQVTQMGQEVILRCVPISNHLYFYWYRQILGQKVEFLVSFYNNEISEKSEIFDDQFSVERPDGSNFTLKIRSTKLEDSAMYFCASRPTSSTYNEQFFGPGTRLTVL.

This clonotype was recorded many times. The rearrangement joins TRBV18 to TRBJ2-3; 7 bases are shared with TRBD2. The ends lost 4 bases at V and 4 bases at J; junction bases unmatched: 5. The CDR3 loop spans 14 amino acids. Germline lookup yields CDR1 KGHSH and CDR2 LQKENI. In DNA form, the CDR3 reads TGTGCCAGCTCACTAGGACTAGGCGCAGATACGCAGTATTTT. Protein: CASSLGLGADTQYF.